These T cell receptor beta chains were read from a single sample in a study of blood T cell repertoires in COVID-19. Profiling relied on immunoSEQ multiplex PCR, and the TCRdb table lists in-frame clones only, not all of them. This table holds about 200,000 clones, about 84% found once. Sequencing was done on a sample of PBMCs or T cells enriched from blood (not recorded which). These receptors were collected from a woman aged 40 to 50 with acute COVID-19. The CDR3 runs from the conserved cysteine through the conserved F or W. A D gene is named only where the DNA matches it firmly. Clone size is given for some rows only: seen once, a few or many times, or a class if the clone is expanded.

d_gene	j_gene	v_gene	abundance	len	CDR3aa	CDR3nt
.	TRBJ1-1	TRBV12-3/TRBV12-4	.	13	CASMTTGDTEAFF	TGTGCCAGCATGACGACGGGTGACACTGAAGCTTTCTTT
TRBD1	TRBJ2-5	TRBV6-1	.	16	CASSADRGRGQETQYF	TGTGCCAGCAGTGCGGACAGGGGGCGCGGGCAAGAGACCCAGTACTTC
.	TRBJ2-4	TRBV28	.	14	CASSYGPRGSIQYF	TGTGCCAGCAGTTATGGGCCCCGGGGAAGCATTCAGTACTTC
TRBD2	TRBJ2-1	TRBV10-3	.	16	CAISVTSGGTYNEQFF	TGTGCCATCAGCGTTACTAGCGGGGGAACCTACAATGAGCAGTTCTTC
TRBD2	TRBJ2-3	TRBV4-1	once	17	CASSQEIAGPSTDTQYF	TGCGCCAGCAGCCAAGAAATAGCGGGCCCAAGCACAGATACGCAGTATTTT
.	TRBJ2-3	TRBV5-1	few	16	CASRTEATASTDTQYF	TGCGCCAGCAGAACTGAAGCGACAGCTAGCACAGATACGCAGTATTTT
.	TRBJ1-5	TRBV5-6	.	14	CASSPGPGDQPQHF	TGTGCCAGCAGCCCCGGGCCCGGGGATCAGCCCCAGCATTTT
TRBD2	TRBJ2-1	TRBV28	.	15	CASSVGGGSYNEQFF	TGTGCCAGCAGCGTAGGCGGGGGCTCCTACAATGAGCAGTTCTTC
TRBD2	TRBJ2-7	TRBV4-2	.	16	CASSQNPASGYYEQYF	TGTGCCAGCAGCCAAAATCCGGCTAGCGGATACTACGAGCAGTACTTC
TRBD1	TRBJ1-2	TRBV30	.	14	CAWSVRQGDYGYTF	TGTGCCTGGAGTGTAAGACAGGGAGACTATGGCTACACCTTC
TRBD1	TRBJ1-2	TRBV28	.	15	CASSFPRDRLYGYTF	TGTGCCAGCAGTTTCCCTCGGGACAGACTCTATGGCTACACCTTC
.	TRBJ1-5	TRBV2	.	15	CASSLQGYSNQPQHF	TGTGCCAGCAGCTTACAGGGTTATAGCAATCAGCCCCAGCATTTT
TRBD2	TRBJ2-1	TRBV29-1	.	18	CSVDGGKGGTSGIYEQFF	TGCAGCGTTGACGGAGGAAAGGGAGGAACTAGCGGCATTTATGAGCAGTTCTTC
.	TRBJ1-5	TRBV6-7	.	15	CASSYLTGTNQPQHF	TGTGCCAGCAGTTATCTTACAGGGACAAATCAGCCCCAGCATTTT